This is a list of T cell receptor beta chains from one sample in a study of T cells in Graves' hyperthyroidism and ophthalmopathy. A single record per CDR3 protein comes from TCRdb applying MiXCR to the multiplex PCR reads. The sample records 550,000 to 600,000 distinct CDR3 sequences, around 42% being singletons. The sample consisted of peripheral blood or thyroid tissue (not recorded which). These receptor sequences come from an adult woman with Graves' disease, either hyperthyroidism or ophthalmopathy (not recorded which). Both conserved end residues are part of each CDR3. D genes are given only for firm matches. Some rows have no size entry. The others give once, few or many, or a class for an expanded clone.

CDR3nt: TGCAGTGCTAGAGATCGGGAGGACTCCTATAATTCACCCCTCCACTTT
CDR3aa: CSARDREDSYNSPLHF
abundance: many
d_gene: NA
v_gene: TRBV20-1
j_gene: TRBJ1-6

CDR3nt: TGCAGTGCTAGGGTCGCGTATAAAATAGAGACCCAGTACTTC
CDR3aa: CSARVAYKIETQYF
abundance: NA
d_gene: NA
v_gene: TRBV20-1
j_gene: TRBJ2-5

CDR3nt: TGTGCACGGGAGGACAGCCCCGAGCAGTACTTC
CDR3aa: CAREDSPEQYF
abundance: many
d_gene: NA
v_gene: TRBV10-3
j_gene: TRBJ2-7

CDR3nt: TGTGCCAGCAGCCCCCGGGCCGGGAGGGGACCCAATCAGCCCCAGCATTTT
CDR3aa: CASSPRAGRGPNQPQHF
abundance: NA
d_gene: NA
v_gene: TRBV6-1
j_gene: TRBJ1-5

CDR3nt: TGTGCCAGCAGCCGGGACAACTCCTACGAGCAGTACTTC
CDR3aa: CASSRDNSYEQYF
abundance: many
d_gene: NA
v_gene: TRBV14
j_gene: TRBJ2-7

CDR3nt: TGTGCCAGTAACCCGGACAGGAACTACGGCTACACCTTC
CDR3aa: CASNPDRNYGYTF
abundance: NA
d_gene: TRBD1
v_gene: TRBV19
j_gene: TRBJ1-2

CDR3nt: TGCAGTGCCGGGGGGGGCGATAATTCACCCCTCCACTTT
CDR3aa: CSAGGGDNSPLHF
abundance: NA
d_gene: NA
v_gene: TRBV20-1
j_gene: TRBJ1-6

CDR3nt: TGTGCCAGCCGCAGCAGGCTTAGCGGGAGGTTCTACGAGCAGTACTTC
CDR3aa: CASRSRLSGRFYEQYF
abundance: NA
d_gene: TRBD2
v_gene: TRBV28
j_gene: TRBJ2-7

CDR3nt: TGTGCCGGCAGTCGACAAGGCAAAGGGGAGGCCCAGTACTTC
CDR3aa: CAGSRQGKGEAQYF
abundance: NA
d_gene: NA
v_gene: TRBV12-3/TRBV12-4
j_gene: TRBJ2-5

CDR3nt: TGTGCCAGCATTCCTTTGACGTCAACAGGGAGTAGCGCTGAAGCTTTCTTT
CDR3aa: CASIPLTSTGSSAEAFF
abundance: NA
d_gene: NA
v_gene: TRBV2
j_gene: TRBJ1-1

CDR3nt: TGCGCCAGCAGCTTGGCCGCGGCGGAGGATAAGCAGTACTTC
CDR3aa: CASSLAAAEDKQYF
abundance: many
d_gene: NA
v_gene: TRBV5-1
j_gene: TRBJ2-7

CDR3nt: TGTGCCAGCAGCCCCGGACAGTCCCTAGATGAAAAACTGTCTTTT
CDR3aa: CASSPGQSLDEKLSF
abundance: NA
d_gene: NA
v_gene: TRBV9
j_gene: TRBJ1-4

CDR3nt: TGTGCCAGCAGCCCAATTCAGACTAGCGGTGTGGGCACCGGGGAGCTGTTTTTT
CDR3aa: CASSPIQTSGVGTGELFF
abundance: NA
d_gene: TRBD2
v_gene: TRBV14
j_gene: TRBJ2-2

CDR3nt: TGTGCCAGCCATGGCGCAGGGACAGGCAATCAGCCCCAGCATTTT
CDR3aa: CASHGAGTGNQPQHF
abundance: many
d_gene: TRBD1
v_gene: TRBV2
j_gene: TRBJ1-5

CDR3nt: TGTGCCAGCAGCGAGAGGGAGACACGATCACCCCTCCACTTT
CDR3aa: CASSERETRSPLHF
abundance: NA
d_gene: NA
v_gene: TRBV9
j_gene: TRBJ1-6

CDR3nt: TGTGCCATCAGTGATAGCAGTGAGTACTACGAGCAGTACTTC
CDR3aa: CAISDSSEYYEQYF
abundance: NA
d_gene: NA
v_gene: TRBV10-3
j_gene: TRBJ2-7

CDR3nt: TGTGCCAGCAAGGGACGGATTAGCAATCAGCCCCAGCATTTT
CDR3aa: CASKGRISNQPQHF
abundance: NA
d_gene: NA
v_gene: TRBV2
j_gene: TRBJ1-5

CDR3nt: TGTGCCAGCAGTTTAAGGTTTCGGGCCCAGTACTCTGGAAACACCATATATTTT
CDR3aa: CASSLRFRAQYSGNTIYF
abundance: many
d_gene: NA
v_gene: TRBV12-3/TRBV12-4
j_gene: TRBJ1-3

CDR3nt: TGCAGTGCTAGCTCTCTCAACCGGGACACTGAAGCTTTCTTT
CDR3aa: CSASSLNRDTEAFF
abundance: many
d_gene: NA
v_gene: TRBV20-1
j_gene: TRBJ1-1

CDR3nt: TGTGCCATCAGCCCAGACAGGGTTCCCTACGAGCAGTACTTC
CDR3aa: CAISPDRVPYEQYF
abundance: many
d_gene: TRBD1
v_gene: TRBV10-3
j_gene: TRBJ2-7

CDR3nt: TGTGCCAGCAGCACGCTCGGGAACACCATATATTTT
CDR3aa: CASSTLGNTIYF
abundance: NA
d_gene: NA
v_gene: TRBV9
j_gene: TRBJ1-3

CDR3nt: TGTGCCAGCAGCCCGGGCGGGACAGCTCAAGAGACCCAGTACTTC
CDR3aa: CASSPGGTAQETQYF
abundance: once
d_gene: NA
v_gene: TRBV7-3
j_gene: TRBJ2-5

CDR3nt: TGCGCCAGCAGCTTGGTGCGCAGGAGCTCCGGGGAGCTGTTTTTT
CDR3aa: CASSLVRRSSGELFF
abundance: many
d_gene: NA
v_gene: TRBV5-1
j_gene: TRBJ2-2

CDR3nt: TGCAGTGCTAGAGATCCCGGGACAGGGCCCAACGAGCAGTACTTC
CDR3aa: CSARDPGTGPNEQYF
abundance: NA
d_gene: TRBD1
v_gene: TRBV20-1
j_gene: TRBJ2-7

CDR3nt: TGTGCCAGCAGTGAACCGGGACGGGCGATCTATGGCTGCACCTTC
CDR3aa: CASSEPGRAIYGCTF
abundance: NA
d_gene: NA
v_gene: TRBV2
j_gene: TRBJ1-2

CDR3nt: TGTGCCAGTAAGGGGTGGGAGCTCTCCAATCAGCCCCAGCATTTT
CDR3aa: CASKGWELSNQPQHF
abundance: many
d_gene: NA
v_gene: TRBV19
j_gene: TRBJ1-5

CDR3nt: TGTGCCAGCAGTGGCTTCACAGGGGGCACATCACCCCTCCACTTT
CDR3aa: CASSGFTGGTSPLHF
abundance: many
d_gene: TRBD1
v_gene: TRBV25-1
j_gene: TRBJ1-6

CDR3nt: TGTGCCAGCACCGCCGGGGGGGACACTGAAGCTTTCTTT
CDR3aa: CASTAGGDTEAFF
abundance: many
d_gene: NA
v_gene: TRBV9
j_gene: TRBJ1-1

CDR3nt: TGTGCCATTTCGGCGGGAGATATCTACGAGCAGTACTTC
CDR3aa: CAISAGDIYEQYF
abundance: NA
d_gene: TRBD2
v_gene: TRBV10-3
j_gene: TRBJ2-7

CDR3nt: TGTGCCAGTAGTTCTTGGGGCACTAAGGGAATGAACACTGAAGCTTTCTTT
CDR3aa: CASSSWGTKGMNTEAFF
abundance: NA
d_gene: NA
v_gene: TRBV19
j_gene: TRBJ1-1

CDR3nt: TGTGCCAGCAGCTTAACGCTCGGTGCTAGCGGGAAAGAGACCCAGTACTTC
CDR3aa: CASSLTLGASGKETQYF
abundance: many
d_gene: TRBD2
v_gene: TRBV7-6
j_gene: TRBJ2-5

CDR3nt: TGCAGCGTTGGGACAGGGTCAAAGGGAACTGAAGCTTTCTTT
CDR3aa: CSVGTGSKGTEAFF
abundance: few
d_gene: TRBD1
v_gene: TRBV29-1
j_gene: TRBJ1-1

CDR3nt: TGCAGTGCTAGAGATCCTGGGGCCAACGTCCTGACTTTC
CDR3aa: CSARDPGANVLTF
abundance: NA
d_gene: NA
v_gene: TRBV20-1
j_gene: TRBJ2-6

CDR3nt: TGTGCCAGCAGTCCCCACCCGGGGCGGGAGTCGAACACCGGGGAGCTGTTTTTT
CDR3aa: CASSPHPGRESNTGELFF
abundance: NA
d_gene: TRBD2
v_gene: TRBV28
j_gene: TRBJ2-2

CDR3nt: TGTGCCACCGACCCGGGACACCGATACGGCGACGAGCAGTACTTC
CDR3aa: CATDPGHRYGDEQYF
abundance: NA
d_gene: NA
v_gene: TRBV19
j_gene: TRBJ2-7

CDR3nt: TGTGCCAGCAGCCTCGACAGGGATTATAGCAATCAGCCCCAGCATTTT
CDR3aa: CASSLDRDYSNQPQHF
abundance: NA
d_gene: TRBD1
v_gene: TRBV6-5
j_gene: TRBJ1-5

CDR3nt: TGCGCCAGCGCGTCGGGACCTTGGAGGGTTCCCCTCCACTTT
CDR3aa: CASASGPWRVPLHF
abundance: many
d_gene: NA
v_gene: TRBV10-2
j_gene: TRBJ1-6

CDR3nt: TGTGCCATCAGTGAAGGGGGGATCCAAGAGACCCAGTACTTC
CDR3aa: CAISEGGIQETQYF
abundance: few
d_gene: NA
v_gene: TRBV10-3
j_gene: TRBJ2-5

CDR3nt: TGTGCCATCAACCAACCGGGAACTGAAGCTTTCTTT
CDR3aa: CAINQPGTEAFF
abundance: NA
d_gene: NA
v_gene: TRBV10-3
j_gene: TRBJ1-1

CDR3nt: TGCAGCGTTCGGGACGGGAGAACCTACGAGCAGTACTTC
CDR3aa: CSVRDGRTYEQYF
abundance: NA
d_gene: NA
v_gene: TRBV29-1
j_gene: TRBJ2-7

CDR3nt: TGCGCCAGCAGCCAAATAGCGGGCTATGAGCAGTTCTTC
CDR3aa: CASSQIAGYEQFF
abundance: NA
d_gene: TRBD2
v_gene: TRBV5-1
j_gene: TRBJ2-1

CDR3nt: TGTGCCATCAGAGGACGGGATAGCAATCAGCCCCAGCATTTT
CDR3aa: CAIRGRDSNQPQHF
abundance: NA
d_gene: NA
v_gene: TRBV10-3
j_gene: TRBJ1-5

CDR3nt: TGTGCCAGCAGTGACTCGACGGGGGGCCTGACTGAAGCTTTCTTT
CDR3aa: CASSDSTGGLTEAFF
abundance: NA
d_gene: NA
v_gene: TRBV6-4
j_gene: TRBJ1-1

CDR3nt: TGTGCCACCAGCAGAGATCGGATCACTGAAGCTTTCTTT
CDR3aa: CATSRDRITEAFF
abundance: many
d_gene: NA
v_gene: TRBV15
j_gene: TRBJ1-1

CDR3nt: TGTGCCAGCAGTGAACAGGGGCTGCCCCAGCATTTT
CDR3aa: CASSEQGLPQHF
abundance: NA
d_gene: NA
v_gene: TRBV6-1
j_gene: TRBJ1-5

CDR3nt: TGTGCCAGCATCCAAGGGGGTTATAGCAATCAGCCCCAGCATTTT
CDR3aa: CASIQGGYSNQPQHF
abundance: many
d_gene: NA
v_gene: TRBV7-3
j_gene: TRBJ1-5

CDR3nt: TGTGCCAGCAGTTACTCGACCGGGGGCAACTACGAGCAGTACTTC
CDR3aa: CASSYSTGGNYEQYF
abundance: many
d_gene: NA
v_gene: TRBV6-2/TRBV6-3
j_gene: TRBJ2-7

CDR3nt: TGTGCCAGCAGCTCCCAGACTAGCGGGAGTTCCTACGAGCAGTACTTC
CDR3aa: CASSSQTSGSSYEQYF
abundance: many
d_gene: TRBD2
v_gene: TRBV13
j_gene: TRBJ2-7

CDR3nt: TGCGCCAGCAGCTCCCCCCACGGGGCCAACGTCCTGACTTTC
CDR3aa: CASSSPHGANVLTF
abundance: NA
d_gene: NA
v_gene: TRBV5-1
j_gene: TRBJ2-6

CDR3nt: TGTGCCATCTCGGGTCGGCCAAATCAGCCCCAGCATTTT
CDR3aa: CAISGRPNQPQHF
abundance: NA
d_gene: NA
v_gene: TRBV10-3
j_gene: TRBJ1-5

CDR3nt: TGTGCCAGCAGCTCACGGACGGGGGTAACCGGGGAGCTGTTTTTT
CDR3aa: CASSSRTGVTGELFF
abundance: NA
d_gene: NA
v_gene: TRBV7-1
j_gene: TRBJ2-2

CDR3nt: TGTGCCAGCAGTGAGGGGACAGGGCTATACGAGCATTTT
CDR3aa: CASSEGTGLYEHF
abundance: NA
d_gene: TRBD1
v_gene: TRBV2
j_gene: TRBJ1-5

CDR3nt: TGTGCCAGCAGCCCTCACCTAGGACAGGGGGCGAGCGAGCAGTACTTC
CDR3aa: CASSPHLGQGASEQYF
abundance: NA
d_gene: TRBD1
v_gene: TRBV7-9
j_gene: TRBJ2-7